The entry below gives a single TCR beta chain sequence along with its context. Patients in Seattle were enrolled during active infection, then followed longitudinally. The data derive from a study of blood T cell repertoires in COVID-19. Turning to the study itself: The United States, Italy and Spain provided the acute and convalescent COVID-19 samples. Nucleic acid was either cDNA or gDNA, and it came from T cells, B-cell-depleted T cells, or PBMCs.

Germline CDR1 is KGHSH and CDR2 is LQKENI. The CDR3 runs to 15 residues. The V end was cut by 3 bases, the J end by 6 bases, with 17 bases between. Authors' methods: Amplification with reference gene primers provided the estimates of nucleated cell counts. TCRdb keeps only in-frame clones here, not all; method: immunoSEQ multiplex PCR. V and J calls and clone size are those listed in that table; D and trimming were worked out from the DNA. The repertoire consists of over 200,000 clones, with approximately 90% occurring once and the leading ten covering under 3.5%. The chain links TRBV18 to TRBJ1-2, with D possibly being TRBD1 (5 bases). The TCR comes from a young man with COVID-19, enrolled during active disease. Sequencing used peripheral blood. This CDR3 is CASSPGWGVGDGYTF. CDR3 DNA sequence: TGTGCCAGCTCACCTGGTTGGGGCGTTGGTGATGGCTACACCTTC.